The clone carrying this T cell receptor (beta chain) showed up just a few times. This entry comes from a study of T cells after yellow fever vaccination. A 5'RACE template-switching step, the method used to make TCR cDNA, added a universal primer site and UMIs. MiXCR, applied by TCRdb to the 5' RACE reads, yields one record per CDR3 protein. Found here are under 550,000 distinct CDR3 sequences, 21% of them singletons; the top ten hold roughly 16%. Germline V gives CDR1 SGHTA, CDR2 FQGTGA. J lost 6 bases, V lost 5 bases, and 5 bases had no gene match. This CDR3 comprises 14 residues. The chain carries TRBV7-3 and TRBJ2-2, with 8 bases fitting TRBD1. The sequencing used PBMCs, collected 21 days after the first yellow fever vaccination. The sequence was obtained from a man between 18 and 35 years old who received the YFV17D yellow fever vaccine. This chain's CDR3 is CASSPRTGPGELFF. CDR3 DNA: TGTGCCAGCAGCCCCAGGACAGGGCCCGGGGAGCTGTTTTTT.